This record concerns one TCR beta chain sequence. No antigen is known for it. This specimen comes from a study of blood T cells in healthy people across ages. Study-wide points: Long-lived donors had more naive CD4+ cells and higher diversity than aged donors. A roughly linear fall in TCR beta diversity per million T cells was seen with increasing age.

Samples each had at least 6 micrograms of total RNA extracted. Next came a second PCR, run for about 6 to 12 cycles, which used a sample-barcoded 5' primer along with a J-beta primer mix. Via MiXCR, TCRdb re-called the 5' RACE reads, giving one row per CDR3 protein. The sample lists about a million distinct CDR3 sequences, about 44% occurring once. This sequence originates from a man aged 25-45 years in good health. The source material was blood.

In nucleotides, the CDR3 is TGTGCCGGGCACGGGGGACAAGAGACCCAGTACTTC. Its protein is CAGHGGQETQYF. The rearrangement uses TRBV28 and TRBJ2-5; possible D gene TRBD2, 6 bases. The length of the CDR3 is 12 residues. The V gene's germline CDR1 is MDHEN and CDR2 SYDVKM. The V end was cut by 11 bases, the J end by 2 bases, with 12 bases between.